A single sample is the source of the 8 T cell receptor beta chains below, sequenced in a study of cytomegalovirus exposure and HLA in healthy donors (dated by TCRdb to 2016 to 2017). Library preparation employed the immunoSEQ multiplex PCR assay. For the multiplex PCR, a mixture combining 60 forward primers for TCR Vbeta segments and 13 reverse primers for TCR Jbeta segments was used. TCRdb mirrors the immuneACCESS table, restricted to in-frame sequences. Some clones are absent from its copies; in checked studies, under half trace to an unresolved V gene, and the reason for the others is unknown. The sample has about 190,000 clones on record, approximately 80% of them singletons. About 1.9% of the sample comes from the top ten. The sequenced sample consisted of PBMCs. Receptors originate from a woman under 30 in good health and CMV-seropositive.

CDR3 sequence: CASSVYRGANTGELFF. CDR3 coding DNA: TGTGCCAGCAGCGTTTACAGGGGCGCCAACACCGGGGAGCTGTTTTTT. This rearrangement joins TRBV9 to TRBJ2-2; the match to TRBD1 covers 7 bases. The germline V gene has CDR1 SGDLS and CDR2 YYNGEE. The CDR3 runs to 16 residues. Trimming removed 2 bases from V and 2 bases from J; junction bases left unmatched: 6.

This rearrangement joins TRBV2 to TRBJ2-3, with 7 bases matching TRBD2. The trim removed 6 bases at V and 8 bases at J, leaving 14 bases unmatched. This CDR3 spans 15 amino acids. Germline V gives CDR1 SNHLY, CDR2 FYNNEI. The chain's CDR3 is CASRRREGNQGTQYF. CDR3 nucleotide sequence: TGTGCCAGCAGGAGGAGGGAGGGGAATCAGGGTACGCAGTATTTT.

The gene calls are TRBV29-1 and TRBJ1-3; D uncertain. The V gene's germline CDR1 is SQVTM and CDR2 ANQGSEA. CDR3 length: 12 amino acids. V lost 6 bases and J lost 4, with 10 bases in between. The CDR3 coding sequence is TGCAGCGTGATACTAGCAGGAAACACCATATATTTT. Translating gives CSVILAGNTIYF. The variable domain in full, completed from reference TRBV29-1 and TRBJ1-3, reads SAVISQKPSRDICQRGTSLTIQCQVDSQVTMMFWYRQQPGQSLTLIATANQGSEATYESGFVIDKFPISRPNLTFSTLTVSNMSPEDSSIYLCSVILAGNTIYFGEGSWLTVV.

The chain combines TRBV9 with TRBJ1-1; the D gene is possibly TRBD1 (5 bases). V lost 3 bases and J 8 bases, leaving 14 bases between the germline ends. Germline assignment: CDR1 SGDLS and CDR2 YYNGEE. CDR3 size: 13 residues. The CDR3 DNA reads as TGTGCCAGCAGCGAGTTTCAGGGAACCGAAGCTTTCTTT. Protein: CASSEFQGTEAFF.

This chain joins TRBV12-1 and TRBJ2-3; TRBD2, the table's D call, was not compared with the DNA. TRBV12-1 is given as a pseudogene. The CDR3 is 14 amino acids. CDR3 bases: TGTGCCAGCAGTTGCGGGGGACACACAGATACGCAGTATTTT. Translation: CASSCGGHTDTQYF.

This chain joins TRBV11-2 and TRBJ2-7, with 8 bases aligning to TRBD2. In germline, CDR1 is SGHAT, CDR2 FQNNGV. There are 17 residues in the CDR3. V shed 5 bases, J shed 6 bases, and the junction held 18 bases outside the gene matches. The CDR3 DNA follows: TGTGCCAGCAGCCTAAACCGGGGGGGTCTGTCGGCCTTCGAGCAGTACTTC. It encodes CASSLNRGGLSAFEQYF.

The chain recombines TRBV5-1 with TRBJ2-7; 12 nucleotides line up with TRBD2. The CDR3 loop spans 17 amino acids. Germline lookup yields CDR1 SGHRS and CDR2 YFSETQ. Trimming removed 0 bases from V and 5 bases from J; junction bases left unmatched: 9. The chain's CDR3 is CASSLGRLAGGPDEQYF. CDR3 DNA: TGCGCCAGCAGCTTGGGACGGCTAGCGGGGGGGCCGGACGAGCAGTACTTC.

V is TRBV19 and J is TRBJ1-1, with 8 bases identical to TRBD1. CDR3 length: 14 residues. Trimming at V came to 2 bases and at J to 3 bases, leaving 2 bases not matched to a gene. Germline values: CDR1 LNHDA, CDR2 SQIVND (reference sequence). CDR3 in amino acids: CASSIQGADTEAFF. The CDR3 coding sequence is TGTGCCAGTAGTATACAGGGGGCGGACACTGAAGCTTTCTTT.